The entry that follows covers one TCR beta chain sequence. Its antigen is not identified. This same CDR3 is encoded by further DNA sequences in the sample. It was healthy bone marrow donors who served as donors. There were likely unrecorded immune exposures, though donors were nominally healthy when sampled. Primers included in the PCR were 60 Vbeta and 13 Jbeta primers. TCRdb keeps only in-frame clones here, not all; method: immunoSEQ multiplex PCR. This sample carries some 170,000 clones, 82% of them seen once, and the ten largest clones take about 1.4%. This sample is part of a study of cytomegalovirus exposure and HLA in healthy donors. About the study: Earlier work reported 95 million to 130 million unique TCR beta sequences from some 170 million T cells.

General study points: In vitro data verified a few CMV-associated chains as specific for CMV antigens.

Germline trimming cut 4 bases from V and 2 bases from J; bases unmatched to any gene: 10. Germline assignment: CDR1 LNHDA and CDR2 SQIVND (reference sequence). This CDR3 has 16 amino acids. The chain uses TRBV19 and TRBJ1-1, with 7 bases matching TRBD1. The sample consisted of PBMCs. This TCR came from a girl between 10 and 17 years old in good health and CMV-seropositive. The CDR3 DNA sequence: TGTGCCAGTAGTAAGAGGACAGGAGAGGGAAACACTGAAGCTTTCTTT. Residues: CASSKRTGEGNTEAFF.